This TCR beta chain was documented in a study of breast tumors, draining lymph nodes, adjacent tissues. Study-wide points: Tumor and nontumor repertoires were significantly more similar in luminal-like than in basal-like breast cancer. The lymph node origin of tumor T cells was framed as consistent with a hypothesis, not demonstrated. Data fit most tumor T cells coming from lymph node, expanding in tumor. Tumor TCR diversity was below lymph nodes but above nontumor tissue.

The CDR3 totals 14 residues. With 0 bases removed from V and 1 base from J, the gap between germline ends came to 9 bases. CDR1 is DFQATT and CDR2 is SNEGSKA in the germline V gene (reference sequence). Notes on this clonotype: As yet, its antigen is unknown.

TCRdb re-derived calls from the multiplex PCR reads in MiXCR, one entry per CDR3 protein. This table has under 15,000 distinct CDR3 sequences, about 70% appearing once. The chain combines TRBV20-1 with TRBJ2-5; D is possibly TRBD1 (5 bases). The sequence came from a female donor with breast cancer. Some clones in this sample may be carry-over from other donors' samples. The sequenced sample consisted of tumor-adjacent breast tissue. DNA for the CDR3: TGCAGTGCTAGAGAATCAGGGCGCCAAGAGACCCAGTACTTC. This translates into CSARESGRQETQYF.